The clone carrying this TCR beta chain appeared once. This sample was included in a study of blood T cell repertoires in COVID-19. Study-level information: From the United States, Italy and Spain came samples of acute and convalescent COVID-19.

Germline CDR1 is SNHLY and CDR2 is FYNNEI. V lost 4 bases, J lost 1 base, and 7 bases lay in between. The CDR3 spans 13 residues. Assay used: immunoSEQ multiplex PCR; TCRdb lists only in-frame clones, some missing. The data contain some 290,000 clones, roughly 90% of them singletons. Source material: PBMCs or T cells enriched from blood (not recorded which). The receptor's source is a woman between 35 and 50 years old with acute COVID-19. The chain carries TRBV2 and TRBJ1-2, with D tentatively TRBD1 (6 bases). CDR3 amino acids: CASSVDSNYGYTF. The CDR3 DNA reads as TGTGCCAGCAGTGTGGACAGTAACTATGGCTACACCTTC.